These 5 T cell receptor beta chains share one sample of origin, sequenced in a study of shared clonotypes between healthy human individuals. Assay: immunoSEQ multiplex PCR; the TCRdb copy retains only in-frame clones and omits some. This sample has 2 million to 2.5 million clones, with approximately 95% found just once. The specimen was naive CD4+ T cells sorted from blood. Subset: CD45RA+ positively selected. The source of these receptors is a man younger than 30 in good health.

The V call is TRBV5-1, the J call TRBJ1-5; TRBD1 agrees at 9 bases. V lost 4 bases and J lost 2; bases outside the gene matches: 4. Germline CDR1 and CDR2: SGHRS and YFSETQ. This CDR3 is 15 amino acids long. The CDR3 DNA reads as TGCGCCAGCAGCGGGGGACAGGGCGGCAATCAGCCCCAGCATTTT. Protein product: CASSGGQGGNQPQHF.

The chain carries TRBV30 and TRBJ1-2, with 9 bases lining up with TRBD1. CDR3 length: 17 amino acids. Germline lookup yields CDR1 GTSNPN and CDR2 SVGIG (reference sequence). Germline trimming cut 3 bases from V and 5 bases from J; bases unmatched to any gene: 16. CDR3 bases: TGTGCCTGGAGGGTCGGGAAAATGGGACAGGGTGATTATGGCTACACCTTC. Amino acids: CAWRVGKMGQGDYGYTF.

This chain uses TRBV10-1 with TRBJ2-1; tentative D call: TRBD2 (5 bases). The length of the CDR3 is 13 residues. Trimming took 4 bases from V and 9 from J, leaving 13 bases between them. Germline-derived CDR1 and CDR2 are WNHNN and SYGVQD (reference sequence). CDR3 region: CASSGASSSEQFF. The CDR3 DNA follows: TGCGCCAGCAGTGGAGCTAGCTCTAGTGAGCAGTTCTTC.

On this clone: Other DNA variants within this sample encode the same CDR3. CDR3 protein: CAWTGSGNTIYF. The CDR3 DNA reads as TGTGCCTGGACAGGTTCGGGAAACACCATATATTTT. This chain uses TRBV30 with TRBJ1-3; D is undetermined. From germline, CDR1 is GTSNPN and CDR2 SVGIG (reference sequence). V was shortened by 4 bases and J by 4 bases, with 8 bases between the two germline ends. The CDR3 consists of 12 residues.

CDR3 amino acids: CASRPPGLNSNQPQHF. In DNA form, the CDR3 reads TGTGCCAGCAGACCCCCGGGACTGAATAGCAATCAGCCCCAGCATTTT. This sequence joins TRBV28 and TRBJ1-5, with a tentative D call TRBD1 (5 bases). V was cut by 6 bases and J by 0 bases, with 15 bases left in between. The CDR3 has 16 residues. Germline assignment: CDR1 MDHEN and CDR2 SYDVKM.